This T cell receptor beta chain was sequenced during a study of blood T cell repertoires in COVID-19. Trimming cost V 1 base and J 6 bases; bases outside gene matches: 12. Germline CDR1 reads SGHDT; CDR2 reads YYEEEE. CDR3 length equals 17 residues. Enrollees, about 18 to 95 years old, lived in approximately 24 US areas. Recovered participants had two consecutive negative NP/OP PCR tests, healthcare professional clearance, or symptom resolution. This clone was recorded at least ten times. Libraries were prepared by immunoSEQ multiplex PCR; TCRdb keeps only in-frame clonotypes and omits some of them. The top ten clones hold approximately 2% of a sample with around 500,000 clones, around nine tenths of them seen once.

The chain uses TRBV5-6 and TRBJ1-2; 10 bases line up with TRBD1. The sequence came from a woman between 40 and 55 years old who had recovered from COVID-19. Material for sequencing was PBMCs or T cells enriched from blood (not recorded which). The CDR3 sequence is CASSLPQGGQGGDGYTF. The CDR3 DNA is TGTGCCAGCAGCTTGCCCCAAGGCGGACAGGGGGGTGATGGCTACACCTTC.